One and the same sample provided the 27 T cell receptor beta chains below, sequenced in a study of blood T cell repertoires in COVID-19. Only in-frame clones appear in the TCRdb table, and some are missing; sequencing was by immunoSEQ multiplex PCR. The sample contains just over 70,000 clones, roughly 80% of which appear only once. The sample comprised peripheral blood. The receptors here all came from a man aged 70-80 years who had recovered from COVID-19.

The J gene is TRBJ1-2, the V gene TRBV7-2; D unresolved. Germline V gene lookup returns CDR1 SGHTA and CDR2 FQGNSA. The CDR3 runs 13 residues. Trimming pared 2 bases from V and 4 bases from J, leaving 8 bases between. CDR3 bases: TGTGCCAGCAGCTTATCTTCGAGCTATGGCTACACCTTC. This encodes CASSLSSSYGYTF.

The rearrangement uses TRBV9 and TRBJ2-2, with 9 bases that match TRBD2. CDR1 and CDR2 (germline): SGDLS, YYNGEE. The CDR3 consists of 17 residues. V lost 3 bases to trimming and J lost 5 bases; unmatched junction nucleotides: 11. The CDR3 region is CASSADIAGVFTGELFF. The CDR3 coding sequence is TGTGCCAGCAGCGCGGACATAGCGGGAGTTTTTACCGGGGAGCTGTTTTTT. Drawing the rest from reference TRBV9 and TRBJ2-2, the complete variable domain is DSGVTQTPKHLITATGQRVTLRCSPRSGDLSVYWYQQSLDQGLQFLIQYYNGEERAKGNILERFSAQQFPDLHSELNLSSLELGDSALYFCASSADIAGVFTGELFFGEGSRLTVL.

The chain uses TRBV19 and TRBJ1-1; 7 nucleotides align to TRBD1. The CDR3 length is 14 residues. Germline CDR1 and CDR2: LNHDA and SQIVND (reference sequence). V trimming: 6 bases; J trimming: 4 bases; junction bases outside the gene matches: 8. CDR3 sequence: CASSISGDSTEAFF. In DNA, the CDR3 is TGTGCCAGTAGCATTTCAGGGGACAGCACTGAAGCTTTCTTT.

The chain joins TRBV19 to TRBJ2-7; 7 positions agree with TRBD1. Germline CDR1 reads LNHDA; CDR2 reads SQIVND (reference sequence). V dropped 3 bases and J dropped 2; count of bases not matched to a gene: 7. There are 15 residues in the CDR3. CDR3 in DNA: TGTGCCAGTAGTATGTCTGGGCAGGGGGCCTACGAGCAGTACTTC. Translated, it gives CASSMSGQGAYEQYF.

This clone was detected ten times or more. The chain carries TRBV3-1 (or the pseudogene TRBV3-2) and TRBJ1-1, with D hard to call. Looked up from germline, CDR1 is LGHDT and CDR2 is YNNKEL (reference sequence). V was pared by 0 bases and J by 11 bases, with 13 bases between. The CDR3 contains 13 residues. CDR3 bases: TGTGCCAGCAGCCAAGATGGTATGGAGGCCGCTTTCTTT. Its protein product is CASSQDGMEAAFF.

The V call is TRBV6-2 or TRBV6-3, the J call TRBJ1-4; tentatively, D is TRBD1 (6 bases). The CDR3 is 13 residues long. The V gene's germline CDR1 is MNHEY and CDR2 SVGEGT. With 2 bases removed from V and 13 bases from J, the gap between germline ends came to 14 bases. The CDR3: CASSYAGEGGLFF. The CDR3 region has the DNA TGTGCCAGCAGTTACGCAGGGGAAGGTGGACTGTTTTTT.

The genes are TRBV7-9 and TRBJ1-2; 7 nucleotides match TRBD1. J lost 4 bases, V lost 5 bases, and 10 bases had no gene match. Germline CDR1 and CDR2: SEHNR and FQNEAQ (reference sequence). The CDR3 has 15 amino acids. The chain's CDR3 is CASSQGDIFIYGYTF. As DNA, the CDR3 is TGTGCCAGCAGCCAGGGGGACATCTTTATCTATGGCTACACCTTC.

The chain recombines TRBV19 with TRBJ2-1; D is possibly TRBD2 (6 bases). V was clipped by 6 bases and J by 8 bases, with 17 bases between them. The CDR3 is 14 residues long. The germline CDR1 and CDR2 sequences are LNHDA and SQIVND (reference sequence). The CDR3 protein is CASSAGRGYDEQFF. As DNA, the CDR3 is TGTGCCAGTAGCGCGGGACGGGGTTATGATGAGCAGTTCTTC.

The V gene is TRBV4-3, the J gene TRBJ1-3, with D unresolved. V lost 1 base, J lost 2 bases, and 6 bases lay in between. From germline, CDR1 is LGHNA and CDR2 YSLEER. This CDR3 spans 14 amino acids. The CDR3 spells CASSQVGTGNTIYF. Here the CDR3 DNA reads TGCGCCAGCAGCCAAGTCGGGACTGGAAACACCATATATTTT.

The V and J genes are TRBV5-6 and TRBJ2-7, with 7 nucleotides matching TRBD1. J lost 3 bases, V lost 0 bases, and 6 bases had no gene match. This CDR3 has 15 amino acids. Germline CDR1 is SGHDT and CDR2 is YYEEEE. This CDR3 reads CASSLADRKDYEQYF. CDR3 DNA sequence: TGTGCCAGCAGCTTGGCGGACAGGAAAGACTACGAGCAGTACTTC. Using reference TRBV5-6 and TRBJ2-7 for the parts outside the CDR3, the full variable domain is DAGVTQSPTHLIKTRGQQVTLRCSPKSGHDTVSWYQQALGQGPQFIFQYYEEEERQRGNFPDRFSGHQFPNYSSELNVNALLLGDSALYLCASSLADRKDYEQYFGPGTRLTVT.

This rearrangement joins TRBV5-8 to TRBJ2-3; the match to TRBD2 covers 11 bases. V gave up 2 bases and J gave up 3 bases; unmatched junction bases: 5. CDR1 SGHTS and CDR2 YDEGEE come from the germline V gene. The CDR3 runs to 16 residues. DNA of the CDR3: TGTGCCAGCAGCTTTGGTAGCGGGAGGGGGACAGATACGCAGTATTTT. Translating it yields CASSFGSGRGTDTQYF.

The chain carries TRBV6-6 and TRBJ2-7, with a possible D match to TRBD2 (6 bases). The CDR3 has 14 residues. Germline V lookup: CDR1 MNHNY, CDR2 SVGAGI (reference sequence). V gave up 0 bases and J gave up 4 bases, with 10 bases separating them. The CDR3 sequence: CASSYSGTLYEQYF. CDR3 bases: TGTGCCAGCAGTTACTCGGGGACTTTGTACGAGCAGTACTTC.

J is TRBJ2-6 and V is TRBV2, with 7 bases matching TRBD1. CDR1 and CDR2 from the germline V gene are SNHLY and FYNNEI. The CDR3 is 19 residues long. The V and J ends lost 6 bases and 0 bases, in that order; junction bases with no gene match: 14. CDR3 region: CASSMTLGQSFSGANVLTF. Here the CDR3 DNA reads TGTGCCAGCAGCATGACCCTGGGACAGTCGTTCTCTGGGGCCAACGTCCTGACTTTC.

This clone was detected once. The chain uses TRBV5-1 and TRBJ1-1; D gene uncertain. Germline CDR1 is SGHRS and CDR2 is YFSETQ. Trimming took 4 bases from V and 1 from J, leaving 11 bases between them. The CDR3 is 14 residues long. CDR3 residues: CASSARLENTEAFF. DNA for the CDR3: TGCGCCAGCAGCGCCAGGTTGGAGAACACTGAAGCTTTCTTT.

CDR3 bases: TGTGCCAGCAGTTTCGACAGGGGATCCGCAGATACGCAGTATTTT. Translation: CASSFDRGSADTQYF. The chain couples TRBV6-6 to TRBJ2-3; TRBD1 matches at 8 bases. V dropped 4 bases and J dropped 4; count of bases not matched to a gene: 7. Germline V lookup: CDR1 MNHNY, CDR2 SVGAGI (reference sequence). The length of the CDR3 is 15 residues.

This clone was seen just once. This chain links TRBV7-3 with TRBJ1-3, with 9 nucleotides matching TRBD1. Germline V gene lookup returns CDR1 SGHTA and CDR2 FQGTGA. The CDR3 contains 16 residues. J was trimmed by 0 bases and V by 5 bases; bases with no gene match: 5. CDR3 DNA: TGTGCCAGCAGCCTGACAGGGGGGATCTCTGGAAACACCATATATTTT. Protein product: CASSLTGGISGNTIYF.

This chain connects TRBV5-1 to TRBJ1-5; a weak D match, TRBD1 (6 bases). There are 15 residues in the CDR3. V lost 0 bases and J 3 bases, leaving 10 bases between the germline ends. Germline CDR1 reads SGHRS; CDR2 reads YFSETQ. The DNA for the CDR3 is TGCGCCAGCAGCTTGGTGTCAGGGGACAATCAGCCCCAGCATTTT. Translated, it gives CASSLVSGDNQPQHF.

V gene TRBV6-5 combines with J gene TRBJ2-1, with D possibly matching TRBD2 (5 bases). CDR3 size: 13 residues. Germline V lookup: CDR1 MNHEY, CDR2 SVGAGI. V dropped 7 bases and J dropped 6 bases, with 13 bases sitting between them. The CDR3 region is CASTPAGVNEQFF. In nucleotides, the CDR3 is TGTGCCAGCACCCCGGCCGGGGTCAATGAGCAGTTCTTC.

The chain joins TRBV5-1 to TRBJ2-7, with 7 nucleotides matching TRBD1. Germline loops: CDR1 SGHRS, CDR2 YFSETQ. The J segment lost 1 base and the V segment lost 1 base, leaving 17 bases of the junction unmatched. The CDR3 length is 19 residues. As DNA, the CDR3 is TGCGCCAGCAGCTTGTTCCGGCGGACAGGCCCCGACGGGTCCTACGAGCAGTACTTC. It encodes CASSLFRRTGPDGSYEQYF.

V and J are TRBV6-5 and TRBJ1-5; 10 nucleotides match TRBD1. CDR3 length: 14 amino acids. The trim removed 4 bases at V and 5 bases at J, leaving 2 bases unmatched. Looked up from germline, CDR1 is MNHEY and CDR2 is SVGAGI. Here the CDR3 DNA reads TGTGCCAGCAGTTGGGGGACAGGGGATCAGCCCCAGCATTTT. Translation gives CASSWGTGDQPQHF.

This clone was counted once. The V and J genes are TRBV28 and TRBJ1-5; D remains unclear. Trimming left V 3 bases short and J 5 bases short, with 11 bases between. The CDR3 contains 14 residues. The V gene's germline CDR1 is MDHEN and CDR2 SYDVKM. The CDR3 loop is CASSFSGFDQPQHF. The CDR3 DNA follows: TGTGCCAGCAGTTTTTCGGGATTTGATCAGCCCCAGCATTTT.

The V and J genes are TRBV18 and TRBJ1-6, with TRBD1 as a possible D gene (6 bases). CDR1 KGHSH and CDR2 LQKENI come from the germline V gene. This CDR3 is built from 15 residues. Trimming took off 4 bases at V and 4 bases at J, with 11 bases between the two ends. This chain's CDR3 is CASSQRTEYNSPLHF. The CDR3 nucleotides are TGTGCCAGCTCACAAAGGACAGAGTATAATTCACCCCTCCACTTT.

The CDR3 DNA reads as TGCGCCAGCAGCTTGGTGGCGGGTAGCTCCTACGAGCAGTACTTC. Translating gives CASSLVAGSSYEQYF. The V gene is TRBV5-1, the J gene TRBJ2-7; TRBD2 might be the D (5 bases). This CDR3 has 15 amino acids. Germline V gene lookup returns CDR1 SGHRS and CDR2 YFSETQ. The V end was cut by 0 bases, the J end by 0 bases, with 10 bases between.

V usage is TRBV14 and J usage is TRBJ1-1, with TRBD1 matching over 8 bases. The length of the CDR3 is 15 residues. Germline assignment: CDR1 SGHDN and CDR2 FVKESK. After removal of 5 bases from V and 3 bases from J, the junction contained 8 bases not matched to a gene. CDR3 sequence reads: CASSWAGGAYTEAFF. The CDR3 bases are TGTGCCAGCAGCTGGGCAGGGGGCGCGTACACTGAAGCTTTCTTT. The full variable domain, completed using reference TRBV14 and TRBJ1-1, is EAGVTQFPSHSVIEKGQTVTLRCDPISGHDNLYWYRRVMGKEIKFLLHFVKESKQDESGMPNNRFLAERTGGTYSTLKVQPAELEDSGVYFCASSWAGGAYTEAFFGQGTRLTVV.

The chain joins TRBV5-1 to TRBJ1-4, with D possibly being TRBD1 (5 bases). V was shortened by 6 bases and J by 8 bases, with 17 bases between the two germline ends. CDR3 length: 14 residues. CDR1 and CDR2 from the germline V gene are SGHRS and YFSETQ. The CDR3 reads CASKNRVGGEKLFF. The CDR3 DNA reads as TGCGCCAGCAAAAACCGGGTCGGGGGAGAAAAACTGTTTTTT.

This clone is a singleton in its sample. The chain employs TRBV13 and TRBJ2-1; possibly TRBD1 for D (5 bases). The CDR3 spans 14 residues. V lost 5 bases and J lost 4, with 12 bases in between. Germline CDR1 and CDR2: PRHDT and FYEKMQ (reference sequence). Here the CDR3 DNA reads TGTGCCAGCAGCACACAGACAGAGTACAATGAGCAGTTCTTC. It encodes CASSTQTEYNEQFF. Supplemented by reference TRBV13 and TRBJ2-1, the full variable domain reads AAGVIQSPRHLIKEKRETATLKCYPIPRHDTVYWYQQGPGQDPQFLISFYEKMQSDKGSIPDRFSAQQFSDYHSELNMSSLELGDSALYFCASSTQTEYNEQFFGPGTRLTVL.

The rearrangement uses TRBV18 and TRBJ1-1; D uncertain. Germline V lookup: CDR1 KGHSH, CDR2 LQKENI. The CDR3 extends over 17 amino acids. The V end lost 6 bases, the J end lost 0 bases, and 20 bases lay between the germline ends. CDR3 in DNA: TGTGCCAGCTCGCGATCAGAGGGAGGTGGGCTGAACACTGAAGCTTTCTTT. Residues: CASSRSEGGGLNTEAFF. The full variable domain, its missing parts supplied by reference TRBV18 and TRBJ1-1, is NAGVMQNPRHLVRRRGQEARLRCSPMKGHSHVYWYRQLPEEGLKFMVYLQKENIIDESGMPKERFSAEFPKEGPSILRIQQVVRGDSAAYFCASSRSEGGGLNTEAFFGQGTRLTVV.